Detailed here is one T cell receptor beta chain. Its antigen is unidentified. This sample is part of a study of vaccination effects on CD4 cells after COVID-19. Study context: The ViraFEST assay expanded antigen-specific CD4+ T cells with viral peptide pools before sequencing. Study results and limitations: In the late period after vaccination, infection- and vaccine-induced clones contracted markedly.

Trimming cost V 5 bases and J 8 bases; bases outside gene matches: 9. The V gene's germline CDR1 is SGHAT and CDR2 FQNNGV. This CDR3 comprises 15 residues. This table comes from immunoSEQ multiplex PCR, and its TCRdb copy is limited to in-frame clones, with some not included. This table has some 70,000 clones, 65% to 80% appearing once. Scientists isolated CD4+ T cells after a roughly ten-day culture period ended. Participants received two doses of either the BNT162b2 or mRNA-1273 vaccine. Prior SARS-CoV-2 infection was absent in the vaccine recipients, as shown by negative nucleocapsid antibodies. In the cultures, half the medium was exchanged for IL-2 medium on days 3 and 7.

This specimen consisted of CD4+ T cells from PBMCs cultured without peptide, obtained after COVID-19 vaccination. The J gene is TRBJ1-4, the V gene TRBV11-2, with TRBD1 matching 9 bases. The source of this sequence is a human donor who received a COVID-19 vaccine. This CDR3 is CASSRSGTGLEKLFF. CDR3 nucleotide sequence: TGTGCCAGCAGCCGAAGCGGGACAGGGTTGGAAAAACTGTTTTTT.